The clone carrying this TCR beta chain was detected a few times. Libraries of TCR beta came from iRepertoire HTBI primers plus Arm-PCR of CDR3 regions. TCRdb used MiXCR to reprocess the multiplex PCR reads, holding one entry per CDR3 protein. The sample yields roughly 420,000 distinct CDR3 sequences, about 15% seen once. The sample is drawn from a study of regulatory T cells in long-lasting Graves disease. Looking at the study overall: Freshly diagnosed Graves' patients had used antithyroid drugs for under 3 months.

Time point indicated: newly diagnosed GD, antithyroid drugs for less than 3 months. There was RNA extracted from PBMCs, and the TCR library was made from it. The data were also submitted as part of a second study, on T cells in Graves' hyperthyroidism and ophthalmopathy. As that study records: Lactation, pregnancy, other autoimmune disease or uncontrolled infection excluded patients. Blood shared most expanded thyroid clonotypes above 0.001.

This TCR was recovered from a woman aged 50 to 65 with Graves disease. Material: peripheral blood mononuclear cells (PBMCs), obtained at new diagnosis, from a patient treated with antithyroid drugs.

The CDR3 sequence: CASSLVGTEPYEQYF. CDR3 coding DNA: TGTGCCAGCAGCCTGGTCGGGACAGAACCCTACGAGCAGTACTTC. J is TRBJ2-7 and V is TRBV7-9; 7 bases match TRBD1. Germline V lookup: CDR1 SEHNR, CDR2 FQNEAQ (reference sequence). The CDR3 extends over 15 amino acids. The V and J ends lost 5 bases and 2 bases, in that order; junction bases with no gene match: 9.